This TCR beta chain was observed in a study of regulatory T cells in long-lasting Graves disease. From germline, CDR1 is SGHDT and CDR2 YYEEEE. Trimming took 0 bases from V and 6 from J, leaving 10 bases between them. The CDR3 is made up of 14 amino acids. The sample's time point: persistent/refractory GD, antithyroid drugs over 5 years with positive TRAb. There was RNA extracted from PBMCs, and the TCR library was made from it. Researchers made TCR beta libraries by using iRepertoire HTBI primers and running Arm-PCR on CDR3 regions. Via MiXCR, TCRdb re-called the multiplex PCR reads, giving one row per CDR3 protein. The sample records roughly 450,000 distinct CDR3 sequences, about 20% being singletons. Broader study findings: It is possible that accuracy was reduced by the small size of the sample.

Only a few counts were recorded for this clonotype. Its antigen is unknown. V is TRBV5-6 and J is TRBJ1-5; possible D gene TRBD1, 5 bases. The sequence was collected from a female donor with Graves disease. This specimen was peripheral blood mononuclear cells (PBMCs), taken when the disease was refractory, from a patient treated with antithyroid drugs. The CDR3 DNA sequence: TGTGCCAGCAGCTTGGGCAGGGTGGGTCAGCCCCAGCATTTT. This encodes CASSLGRVGQPQHF. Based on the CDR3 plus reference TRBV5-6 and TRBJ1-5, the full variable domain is DAGVTQSPTHLIKTRGQQVTLRCSPKSGHDTVSWYQQALGQGPQFIFQYYEEEERQRGNFPDRFSGHQFPNYSSELNVNALLLGDSALYLCASSLGRVGQPQHFGDGTRLSIL.